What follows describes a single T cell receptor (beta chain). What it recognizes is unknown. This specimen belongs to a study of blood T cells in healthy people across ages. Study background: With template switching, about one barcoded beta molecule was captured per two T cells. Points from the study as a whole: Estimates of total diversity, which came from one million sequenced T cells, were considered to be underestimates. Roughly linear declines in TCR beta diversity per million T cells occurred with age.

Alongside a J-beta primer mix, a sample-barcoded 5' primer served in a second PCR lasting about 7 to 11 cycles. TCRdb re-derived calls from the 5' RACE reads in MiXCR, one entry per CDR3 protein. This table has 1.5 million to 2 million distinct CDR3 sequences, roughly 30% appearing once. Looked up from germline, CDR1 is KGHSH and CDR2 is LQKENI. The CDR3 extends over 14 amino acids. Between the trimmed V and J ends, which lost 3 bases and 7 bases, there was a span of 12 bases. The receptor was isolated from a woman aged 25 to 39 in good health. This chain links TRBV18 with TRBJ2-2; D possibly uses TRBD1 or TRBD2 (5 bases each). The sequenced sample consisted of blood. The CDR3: CASSPGPGSGELFF. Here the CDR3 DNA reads TGTGCCAGCTCACCGGGACCGGGTAGCGGGGAGCTGTTTTTT.